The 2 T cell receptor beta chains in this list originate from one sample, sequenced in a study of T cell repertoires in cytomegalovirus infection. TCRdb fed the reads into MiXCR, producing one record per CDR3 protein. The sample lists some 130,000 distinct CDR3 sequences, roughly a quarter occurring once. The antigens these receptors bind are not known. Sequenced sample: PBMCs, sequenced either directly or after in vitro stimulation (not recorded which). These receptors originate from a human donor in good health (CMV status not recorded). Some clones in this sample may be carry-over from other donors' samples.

In nucleotides, the CDR3 is TGTGCCAGCAGCTTACGCCCGGAGACAGGGCTTCAGCCCCAGCATTTT. This translates into CASSLRPETGLQPQHF. The chain employs TRBV7-8 and TRBJ1-5; TRBD1 matches 7 bases. Germline lookup yields CDR1 SGHVS and CDR2 FQNEAQ. This CDR3 region has 16 residues. V dropped 2 bases and J dropped 6; count of bases not matched to a gene: 10.

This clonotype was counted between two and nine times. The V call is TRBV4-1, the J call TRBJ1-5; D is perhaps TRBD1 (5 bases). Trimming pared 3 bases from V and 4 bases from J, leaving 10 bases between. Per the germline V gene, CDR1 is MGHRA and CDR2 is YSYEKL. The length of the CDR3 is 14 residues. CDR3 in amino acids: CASSHGGGNQPQHF. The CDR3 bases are TGCGCCAGCAGCCACGGCGGGGGGAATCAGCCCCAGCATTTT.